These 8 T cell receptor beta chains originate from one sample sequenced in a study of T-cell memory formation after mild COVID-19. TCRdb used MiXCR to reprocess the 5' RACE reads, holding one entry per CDR3 protein. The repertoire includes around 410,000 distinct CDR3 sequences, 20% to 30% of them detected once, and about 12% sits in the top ten. Sequencing was carried out using PBMCs or a T cell subset sorted from them (not recorded which). These receptors were collected from an adult woman who had mild COVID-19 (a few samples of this study predate the infection). Cell type and time point are not known.

The chain couples TRBV9 to TRBJ2-1; 10 bases are shared with TRBD2. Germline CDR1 SGDLS, CDR2 YYNGEE. The trim removed 0 bases at V and 6 bases at J, leaving 6 bases unmatched. The CDR3 is 16 amino acids. The CDR3 nucleotides read TGTGCCAGCAGCGTAGCCCCCGGACTAGCGGTCAATGAGCAGTTCTTC. This codes for CASSVAPGLAVNEQFF.

This chain uses TRBV4-1 with TRBJ2-7, with D perhaps matching TRBD1 (6 bases). The germline gives CDR1 MGHRA, CDR2 YSYEKL. There are 15 residues in the CDR3. Trimming shortened V by 0 bases and J by 3 bases, and 12 bases separated the two germline ends. CDR3 in amino acids: CASSQEETGVYEQYF. The CDR3 DNA is TGCGCCAGCAGCCAAGAAGAGACAGGCGTCTACGAGCAGTACTTC.

This chain connects TRBV7-3 to TRBJ2-3; the match to TRBD2 covers 7 bases. The germline CDR1 and CDR2 sequences are SGHTA and FQGTGA. This CDR3 comprises 15 residues. The trim removed 7 bases at V and 5 bases at J, leaving 12 bases unmatched. CDR3 bases: TGTGCCAGCATCCTTGAGCGGGCTAGCGGAGATACGCAGTATTTT. This encodes CASILERASGDTQYF.

In nucleotides, the CDR3 is TGCAGCGTTGAAACCCAGGGGTCCTACAATGAGCAGTTCTTC. Protein sequence: CSVETQGSYNEQFF. The chain combines TRBV29-1 with TRBJ2-1, with D perhaps TRBD1 (6 bases). The V gene's germline CDR1 is SQVTM and CDR2 ANQGSEA. The CDR3 sequence is 14 residues long. Trimming pared 2 bases from V and 1 base from J, leaving 9 bases between.

This clonotype was counted only a few times. The chain uses TRBV4-3 and TRBJ2-2; D tentatively fits TRBD1 or TRBD2 (6 bases each). V lost 5 bases and J lost 2, with 18 bases in between. The CDR3 runs to 17 residues. Per the germline V gene, CDR1 is LGHNA and CDR2 is YSLEER. The DNA of the CDR3 is TGCGCCAGCAGCTTGATGGGGGCAGGGACTAACACCGGGGAGCTGTTTTTT. It codes for CASSLMGAGTNTGELFF.

CDR3 coding DNA: TGCGCCAGCAGCTTGGGTGGTTGGACCCCCTACGAGCAGTACTTC. It specifies CASSLGGWTPYEQYF. J is TRBJ2-7 and V is TRBV5-1; D uncertain. The CDR3 runs 15 residues. V was pared by 0 bases and J by 2 bases, with 12 bases between. Germline V gene lookup returns CDR1 SGHRS and CDR2 YFSETQ.

The V gene is TRBV12-3 or TRBV12-4, the J gene TRBJ2-1, with 7 bases aligning to TRBD2. CDR3 size: 13 residues. J gave up 14 bases and V 5 bases, and 12 bases lay outside the gene matches. The CDR3 loop is CASSPPGRSGEFF. The CDR3 DNA reads as TGTGCCAGCAGTCCCCCCGGGAGGAGCGGCGAGTTCTTC.

CDR3 in DNA: TGTGCCAGCGGACCCTCCACCGGGGAGCTGTTTTTT. It codes for CASGPSTGELFF. The rearrangement uses TRBV9 and TRBJ2-2; D is undetermined. The length of the CDR3 is 12 residues. Germline V gene sequence: CDR1 SGDLS, CDR2 YYNGEE. V was shortened by 7 bases and J by 4 bases, with 8 bases between the two germline ends.